The T cell receptor (beta chain) described here comes from a study of T cell responses to AZD1222 COVID-19 vaccine. General study points: Donors, mostly white British, included more females; clonal diversity was possibly underestimated. No repertoire was sampled before or during the peak T cell response, only after it. Spike was spanned by vaccine-associated CD4 TCRs, with dominance at 160-218 and 743-854.

The CDR3 is 19 residues long. Trimming pared 1 base from V and 1 base from J, leaving 22 bases between. Germline V gene lookup returns CDR1 SEHNR and CDR2 FQNEAQ (reference sequence). Measured with immunoSEQ multiplex PCR; TCRdb has only the in-frame clones, and not every one. Among nearly 200,000 clones, around 93% were seen once, and the ten largest hold around 1%. Concerning this clone itself: No antigen is known for it.

The TCR comes from an adult who received the AZD1222 COVID-19 vaccine. This chain connects TRBV7-9 to TRBJ1-1; no reliable D call. Source: peripheral blood, taken 28 days after the second AZD1222 dose. Here the CDR3 DNA reads TGTGCCAGCAGCTTAGATTCTTTAACCTCCAGGATGGGGAACACTGAAGCTTTCTTT. Encoded protein: CASSLDSLTSRMGNTEAFF.